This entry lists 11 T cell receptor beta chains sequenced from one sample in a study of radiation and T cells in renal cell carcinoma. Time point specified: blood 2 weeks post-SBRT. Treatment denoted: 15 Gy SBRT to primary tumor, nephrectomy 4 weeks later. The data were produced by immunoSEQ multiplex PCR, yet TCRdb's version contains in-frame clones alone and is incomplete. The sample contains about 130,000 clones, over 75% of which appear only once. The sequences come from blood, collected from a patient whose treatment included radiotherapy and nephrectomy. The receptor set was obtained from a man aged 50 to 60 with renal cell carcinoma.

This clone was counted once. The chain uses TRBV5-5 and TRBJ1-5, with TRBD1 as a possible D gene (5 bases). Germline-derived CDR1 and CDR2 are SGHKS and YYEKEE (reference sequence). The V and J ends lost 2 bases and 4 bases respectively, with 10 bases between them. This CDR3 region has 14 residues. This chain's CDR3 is CASSFIGGNQPQHF. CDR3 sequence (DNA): TGTGCCAGCAGCTTTATCGGGGGAAATCAGCCCCAGCATTTT.

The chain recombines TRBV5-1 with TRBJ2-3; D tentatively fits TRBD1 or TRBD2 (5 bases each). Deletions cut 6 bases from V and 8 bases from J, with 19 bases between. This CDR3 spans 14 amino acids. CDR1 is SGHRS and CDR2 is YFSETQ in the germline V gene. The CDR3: CASKSGRQFGTQYF. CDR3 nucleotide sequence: TGCGCCAGCAAGTCGGGACGTCAGTTTGGTACGCAGTATTTT. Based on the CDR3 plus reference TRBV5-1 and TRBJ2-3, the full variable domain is KAGVTQTPRYLIKTRGQQVTLSCSPISGHRSVSWYQQTPGQGLQFLFEYFSETQRNKGNFPGRFSGRQFSNSRSEMNVSTLELGDSALYLCASKSGRQFGTQYFGPGTRLTVL.

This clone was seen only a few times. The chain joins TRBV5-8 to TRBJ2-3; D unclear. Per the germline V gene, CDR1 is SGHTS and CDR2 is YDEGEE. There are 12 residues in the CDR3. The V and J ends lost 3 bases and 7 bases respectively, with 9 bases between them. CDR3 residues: CASSSRMNTQYF. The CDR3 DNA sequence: TGTGCCAGCAGCTCCCGGATGAATACGCAGTATTTT.

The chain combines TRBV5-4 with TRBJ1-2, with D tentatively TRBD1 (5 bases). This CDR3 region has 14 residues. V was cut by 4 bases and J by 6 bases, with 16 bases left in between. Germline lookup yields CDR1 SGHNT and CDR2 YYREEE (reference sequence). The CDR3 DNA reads TGTGCCAGCAGCCTGGATGGGGGATTGGATGGCTACACCTTC. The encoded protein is CASSLDGGLDGYTF.

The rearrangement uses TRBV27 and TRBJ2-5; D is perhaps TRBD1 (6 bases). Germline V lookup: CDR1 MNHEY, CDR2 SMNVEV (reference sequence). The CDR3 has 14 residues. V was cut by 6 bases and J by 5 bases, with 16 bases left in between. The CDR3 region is CASREAWGLETQYF. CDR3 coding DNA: TGTGCCAGCAGAGAAGCTTGGGGGCTGGAGACCCAGTACTTC.

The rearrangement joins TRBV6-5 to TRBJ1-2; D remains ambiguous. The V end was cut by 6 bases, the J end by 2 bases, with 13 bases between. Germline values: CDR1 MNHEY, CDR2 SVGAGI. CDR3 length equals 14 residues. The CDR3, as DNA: TGTGCCAGCAGCTTACCGCAAGCGAACTATGGCTACACCTTC. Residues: CASSLPQANYGYTF.

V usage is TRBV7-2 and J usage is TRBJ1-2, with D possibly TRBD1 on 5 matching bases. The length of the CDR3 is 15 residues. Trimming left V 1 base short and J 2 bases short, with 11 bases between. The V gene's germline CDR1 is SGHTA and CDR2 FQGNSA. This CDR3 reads CASSLGRGENYGYTF. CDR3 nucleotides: TGTGCCAGCAGCTTAGGGCGAGGGGAGAACTATGGCTACACCTTC.

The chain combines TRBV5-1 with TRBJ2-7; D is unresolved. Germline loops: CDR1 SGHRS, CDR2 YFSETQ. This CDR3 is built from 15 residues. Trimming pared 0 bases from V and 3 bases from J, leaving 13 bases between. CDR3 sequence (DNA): TGCGCCAGCAGCTTGGGGGATAACGCGCTCTACGAGCAGTACTTC. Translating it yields CASSLGDNALYEQYF.

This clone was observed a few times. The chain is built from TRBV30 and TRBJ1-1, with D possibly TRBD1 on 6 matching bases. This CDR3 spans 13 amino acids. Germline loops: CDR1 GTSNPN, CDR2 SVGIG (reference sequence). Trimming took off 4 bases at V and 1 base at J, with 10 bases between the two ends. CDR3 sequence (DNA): TGTGCCTGGAACCGACAGGAGAACACTGAAGCTTTCTTT. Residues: CAWNRQENTEAFF. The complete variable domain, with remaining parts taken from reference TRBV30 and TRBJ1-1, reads SQTIHQWPATLVQPVGSPLSLECTVEGTSNPNLYWYRQAAGRGLQLLFYSVGIGQISSEVPQNLSASRPQDRQFILSSKKLLLSDSGFYLCAWNRQENTEAFFGQGTRLTVV.

The CDR3, as DNA: TGTGCCAGCAGCGTAGGGGCAGGGTCTGAAGCTTTCTTT. It specifies CASSVGAGSEAFF. The chain recombines TRBV9 with TRBJ1-1, with TRBD1 as a possible D gene (5 bases). Deletions cut 0 bases from V and 6 bases from J, with 9 bases between. The CDR3 spans 13 residues. Germline V gene data show CDR1 as SGDLS and CDR2 as YYNGEE.

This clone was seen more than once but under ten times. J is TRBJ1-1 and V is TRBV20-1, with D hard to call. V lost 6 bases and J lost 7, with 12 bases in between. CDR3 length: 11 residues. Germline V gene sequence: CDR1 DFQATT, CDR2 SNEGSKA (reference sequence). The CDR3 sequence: CSAQEPYEAFF. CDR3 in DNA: TGCAGTGCCCAAGAGCCGTATGAAGCTTTCTTT.